This TCR beta chain is drawn from a study of CD8 T cells in Susac syndrome. Study findings and constraints: The authors acknowledged that the study's TCR sequencing and HLA analysis involved relatively few individuals.

Germline loops: CDR1 SNHLY, CDR2 FYNNEI. V lost 7 bases and J 1 base, leaving 4 bases between the germline ends. CDR3 size: 11 residues. Regarding this clonotype: Its antigen remains unknown.

RNA amounts of roughly 0.45 to 1 ug underwent reverse transcription with random hexamers. From the immunoSEQ multiplex PCR reads, TCRdb called clonotypes with MiXCR, one entry per CDR3 protein. This table has around 80,000 distinct CDR3 sequences, roughly 94% appearing once. The receptor was isolated from a human donor with Susac syndrome. The sample consisted of CD8+ T cells from PBMCs. The V and J genes are TRBV2 and TRBJ2-5, with unresolved D. The CDR3 here is CASTRQETQYF. Written as DNA, the CDR3 is TGTGCCAGCACCCGCCAAGAGACCCAGTACTTC.